The present TCR beta chain was sequenced within a study of post-analysis software for immune sequencing data. V lost 0 bases to trimming and J lost 10 bases; unmatched junction nucleotides: 7. In germline, CDR1 is DFQATT, CDR2 SNEGSKA (reference sequence). The CDR3 covers 15 residues. Prepared libraries of TCR beta cDNA carried unique molecular identifiers. TCRdb processed the PCR reads anew with MiXCR; each CDR3 protein has one entry. This sample has about 200,000 distinct CDR3 sequences; 29% occur once, and the top ten carry roughly 3.4%. Study-wide points: F measure showed strong co-clustering of same-batch samples. Relative to controls, patients had about five TRBV segments at higher frequency, with TRBV5-6, TRBV5-1 and TRBV20-1 among these.

On this clonotype itself: What it recognizes is unknown.

This chain uses TRBV20-1 with TRBJ2-1; 12 positions agree with TRBD2. What was sequenced was blood. The sequence derives from a girl younger than 18 with multiple sclerosis. This CDR3 reads CSARELAGGLKEQFF. As DNA, the CDR3 is TGCAGTGCTAGAGAACTAGCGGGGGGTCTCAAAGAGCAGTTCTTC.